Listed here are 14 T cell receptor beta chains from one sample, sequenced in a study of shared clonotypes between healthy human individuals. CD45RO negativity and positive selection for CCR7 defined naive CD8 cells, a population that excluded terminally differentiated effector memory CD45RA+ cells. Profiled with immunoSEQ multiplex PCR; TCRdb holds only in-frame clones, not every one. The data hold about 2,100,000 clones, with roughly 91% observed a single time. Sequenced: naive CD8+ T cells from PBMCs. These receptor sequences come from a man younger than 35 in good health. Some clones in this sample may be carry-over from other donors' samples.

Only one count was recorded for this clone. The chain uses TRBV4-3 and TRBJ2-7; maybe TRBD1 (6 bases). CDR1 and CDR2 from the germline V gene are LGHNA and YSLEER. The V gene lost 1 base and the J gene lost 0 bases, with 16 bases spanning the gap. This CDR3 is 17 amino acids long. This chain's CDR3 is CASSQGPGALSSYEQYF. The CDR3 bases are TGCGCCAGCAGCCAAGGGCCAGGGGCTCTAAGCTCCTACGAGCAGTACTTC.

The rearrangement joins TRBV6-5 to TRBJ1-5, with TRBD1 identical over 9 bases. The CDR3 is 15 residues long. CDR1 is MNHEY and CDR2 is SVGAGI in the germline V gene. V trimming: 5 bases; J trimming: 6 bases; junction bases outside the gene matches: 8. This chain's CDR3 is CASSTDRGAGQPQHF. The CDR3 nucleotides are TGTGCCAGCAGTACCGACAGGGGGGCGGGTCAGCCCCAGCATTTT.

The CDR3 spells CASSLAMGRPYEQYF. CDR3 coding DNA: TGCGCCAGCAGCTTGGCGATGGGGCGGCCCTACGAGCAGTACTTC. V usage is TRBV5-1 and J usage is TRBJ2-7, with D possibly being TRBD1 (5 bases). The CDR3 covers 15 residues. Germline lookup yields CDR1 SGHRS and CDR2 YFSETQ. Trimming took off 0 bases at V and 2 bases at J, with 12 bases between the two ends. Full variable domain (missing parts from reference TRBV5-1 and TRBJ2-7): KAGVTQTPRYLIKTRGQQVTLSCSPISGHRSVSWYQQTPGQGLQFLFEYFSETQRNKGNFPGRFSGRQFSNSRSEMNVSTLELGDSALYLCASSLAMGRPYEQYFGPGTRLTVT.

Notes on this clone: In the same sample, other DNA sequences code for this CDR3. The chain's CDR3 is CASRDRGTGELFF. For the CDR3, the DNA is TGTGCCAGCCGCGACAGGGGCACCGGGGAGCTGTTTTTT. The chain has TRBV6-5 and TRBJ2-2; TRBD1 matches 8 bases. V shed 8 bases, J shed 4 bases, and the junction held 3 bases outside the gene matches. From germline, CDR1 is MNHEY and CDR2 SVGAGI. This CDR3 contains 13 residues.

The chain couples TRBV5-8 to TRBJ1-2; D gene uncertain. V was cut by 4 bases and J by 1 base, with 11 bases left in between. Per the germline V gene, CDR1 is SGHTS and CDR2 is YDEGEE. The CDR3 loop spans 14 amino acids. This CDR3 is CASSLRASNYGYTF. CDR3 sequence (DNA): TGTGCCAGCAGCCTACGAGCCAGTAACTATGGCTACACCTTC.

The genes are TRBV4-3 and TRBJ2-4, with 14 bases lining up with TRBD2. Germline CDR1 LGHNA, CDR2 YSLEER. The junction had 3 bases not matched to a gene; V was cut back by 1 base and J by 7 bases. This CDR3 comprises 16 residues. The DNA for the CDR3 is TGCGCCAGCAGCCAAGGGACTAGCGGGAGGATTAACATTCAGTACTTC. Its protein product is CASSQGTSGRINIQYF.

The rearrangement links TRBV4-1 to TRBJ1-3, with a possible D match to TRBD1 (5 bases). The germline V and J ends were trimmed by 2 bases and 0 bases, with 5 bases remaining between them. This CDR3 has 14 residues. Germline CDR1 and CDR2: MGHRA and YSYEKL. CDR3 in amino acids: CASSQRGSGNTIYF. As DNA, the CDR3 is TGCGCCAGCAGCCAAAGGGGCTCTGGAAACACCATATATTTT.

This clone was detected only once. V is TRBV11-2 and J is TRBJ2-4; TRBD2 agrees at 7 bases. The CDR3 runs to 15 residues. The germline gives CDR1 SGHAT, CDR2 FQNNGV. V lost 3 bases to trimming and J lost 0 bases; unmatched junction nucleotides: 2. Here the CDR3 reads CASSLSGAAKNIQYF. Here the CDR3 DNA reads TGTGCCAGCAGCTTGAGCGGGGCAGCCAAAAACATTCAGTACTTC.

This chain joins TRBV29-1 and TRBJ2-5, with 7 bases lining up with TRBD1. From germline, CDR1 is SQVTM and CDR2 ANQGSEA. The CDR3 loop spans 10 amino acids. The ends lost 2 bases at V and 10 bases at J; junction bases unmatched: 1. The CDR3 here is CSVETGVQYF. CDR3 nucleotide sequence: TGCAGCGTTGAAACAGGGGTCCAGTACTTC.

The chain carries TRBV10-3 and TRBJ1-3, with D perhaps TRBD1 (6 bases). The CDR3 length is 12 residues. CDR1 is ENHRY and CDR2 is SYGVKD in the germline V gene. The ends were cut back, 10 bases at V and 1 base at J, with 8 bases in the middle. The CDR3 DNA reads TGTGCCACCCAGGGGTCTGGAAACACCATATATTTT. It is translated as CATQGSGNTIYF.

The rearrangement joins TRBV18 to TRBJ2-7; the D is unclear. Germline V gene sequence: CDR1 KGHSH, CDR2 LQKENI. The V end lost 2 bases, the J end lost 0 bases, and 11 bases lay between the germline ends. The CDR3 is made up of 15 amino acids. The CDR3 sequence is CASSPAGRASYEQYF. The DNA of the CDR3 is TGTGCCAGCTCACCAGCCGGACGGGCCTCCTACGAGCAGTACTTC.

In its sample, this clone was seen once. The J gene is TRBJ1-5, the V gene TRBV28, with no clear D. Germline V gene lookup returns CDR1 MDHEN and CDR2 SYDVKM. The CDR3 is 15 residues long. V shed 5 bases and J shed 2 bases, with 13 bases lying between them. This chain's CDR3 is CASSTDVDRNQPQHF. DNA for the CDR3: TGTGCCAGCAGTACGGACGTCGATCGCAATCAGCCCCAGCATTTT.

This chain joins TRBV7-8 and TRBJ2-7; D unclear. The germline V gene has CDR1 SGHVS and CDR2 FQNEAQ. This CDR3 comprises 12 residues. The V end lost 5 bases, the J end lost 4 bases, and 9 bases lay between the germline ends. CDR3 sequence (DNA): TGTGCCAGCAGCCCCCGGGCGTACGAGCAGTACTTC. Protein: CASSPRAYEQYF.

The chain uses TRBV4-1 and TRBJ2-7; D is unresolved. Germline CDR1 is MGHRA and CDR2 is YSYEKL. Deletions cut 3 bases from V and 2 bases from J, with 5 bases between. The CDR3 length is 12 residues. Written as DNA, the CDR3 is TGCGCCAGCAGCCAGGTGGCCTACGAGCAGTACTTC. Its protein is CASSQVAYEQYF.